This passage covers 16 T cell receptor beta chains from one sample sequenced in a study of spatial heterogeneity in lung cancer. TCRdb recomputed calls from the 5' RACE reads with MiXCR, one row per CDR3 protein. The sample includes 80,000 to 95,000 distinct CDR3 sequences, approximately 8.6% of them seen just once. Time point given: sample taken at primary tumor resection. No cells were sorted before sequencing. The whole RNA sequenced was extracted from tumor, nontumor lung or frozen PBMC. Sequenced here: PBMCs, sampled at surgery. These receptors were collected from a male donor with early-stage non-small cell lung cancer.

The chain is built from TRBV12-5 and TRBJ2-7; D perhaps matches TRBD1 (6 bases). Germline V lookup: CDR1 LGHNT, CDR2 FRNRAP. Trimming took off 5 bases at V and 3 bases at J, with 14 bases between the two ends. The CDR3 has 14 amino acids. In nucleotides, the CDR3 is TGTGCTAGTGGTCCCCGAGGGGGTAACTACGAGCAGTACTTC. Translating gives CASGPRGGNYEQYF.

In DNA form, the CDR3 reads TGTGCCAGTAGTCCGACAGGGAGCAATCAGCCCCAGCATTTT. Protein: CASSPTGSNQPQHF. The rearrangement links TRBV19 to TRBJ1-5; 7 bases are a match to TRBD1. This CDR3 has 14 residues. Germline V gene sequence: CDR1 LNHDA, CDR2 SQIVND (reference sequence). After removal of 5 bases from V and 1 base from J, the junction contained 2 bases not matched to a gene.

This clonotype was seen repeatedly, ten times or more. This chain connects TRBV20-1 to TRBJ2-1, with 11 bases lining up with TRBD2. The junction had 4 bases not matched to a gene; V was cut back by 7 bases and J by 5 bases. Germline CDR1 reads DFQATT; CDR2 reads SNEGSKA (reference sequence). The CDR3 spans 13 residues. Here the CDR3 reads CSVPGLADNEQFF. The CDR3 DNA reads as TGCAGTGTTCCGGGACTAGCGGACAATGAGCAGTTCTTC.

This clonotype appeared a few times. The chain has TRBV6-5 and TRBJ1-2; D unresolved. This CDR3 has 15 amino acids. V lost 0 bases and J 2 bases, leaving 10 bases between the germline ends. Germline V CDR1 and CDR2: MNHEY, SVGAGI. The CDR3 nucleotides are TGTGCCAGCAGTTACTCAGGGATACTCAACTATGGCTACACCTTC. It codes for CASSYSGILNYGYTF.

The CDR3 is CASSTLPTPDTQYF. As DNA, the CDR3 is TGCGCCAGCAGTACCCTACCAACCCCAGATACGCAGTATTTT. The chain employs TRBV5-1 and TRBJ2-3; unclear D gene. This CDR3 is built from 14 residues. From germline, CDR1 is SGHRS and CDR2 YFSETQ. The V end was cut by 5 bases, the J end by 4 bases, with 14 bases between. Complete variable domain (other parts from reference TRBV5-1 and TRBJ2-3): KAGVTQTPRYLIKTRGQQVTLSCSPISGHRSVSWYQQTPGQGLQFLFEYFSETQRNKGNFPGRFSGRQFSNSRSEMNVSTLELGDSALYLCASSTLPTPDTQYFGPGTRLTVL.

A few counts support this clonotype. This chain uses TRBV7-3 with TRBJ2-1, with 10 nucleotides matching TRBD2. V lost 4 bases to trimming and J lost 2 bases; unmatched junction nucleotides: 2. This CDR3 is built from 15 residues. Germline CDR1 is SGHTA and CDR2 is FQGTGA. The CDR3 reads CASSSTSGTYNEQFF. The CDR3 DNA reads TGTGCCAGCAGCTCTACTAGCGGGACCTACAATGAGCAGTTCTTC.

The chain links TRBV15 to TRBJ1-1; TRBD1 matches at 7 bases. The CDR3 extends over 13 amino acids. Germline V gene lookup returns CDR1 LNHNV and CDR2 YYDKDF (reference sequence). Unmatched junction bases numbered 8, after V lost 5 bases and J lost 8 bases. The CDR3 region is CATSWNRDSEAFF. The CDR3 nucleotides are TGTGCCACCAGCTGGAACCGGGACAGCGAAGCTTTCTTT.

This clonotype was counted at least ten times. The chain links TRBV11-3 to TRBJ2-7; no clear D. Germline CDR1 reads SGHNT; CDR2 reads YENEEA. CDR3 length equals 22 residues. Trimming removed 7 bases at V and 0 bases at J, with 37 bases between. CDR3 DNA: TGTGCCAGCACCGAATTCCTCCCCTCCGCTTGTACAGAAACCACCAGCTCCTACGAGCAGTACTTC. Its protein is CASTEFLPSACTETTSSYEQYF.

The chain uses TRBV19 and TRBJ1-5; D is ambiguous. Germline CDR1 LNHDA, CDR2 SQIVND (reference sequence). CDR3 length equals 15 residues. V was cut by 1 base and J by 7 bases, with 14 bases left in between. The CDR3 coding sequence is TGTGCCAGTAGTATAGGGCGGCAGGTGGGCCAGCCCCAGCATTTT. This translates into CASSIGRQVGQPQHF.

This rearrangement joins TRBV2 to TRBJ1-5; TRBD1 might be the D (5 bases). This CDR3 comprises 14 residues. Germline V gene lookup returns CDR1 SNHLY and CDR2 FYNNEI. Trimming left V 6 bases short and J 4 bases short, with 13 bases between. CDR3 protein: CASSADSLNQPQHF. The CDR3 coding sequence is TGTGCCAGCAGCGCCGACAGTCTTAATCAGCCCCAGCATTTT. The variable domain in full, with the rest retrieved from reference TRBV2 and TRBJ1-5, is EPEVTQTPSHQVTQMGQEVILRCVPISNHLYFYWYRQILGQKVEFLVSFYNNEISEKSEIFDDQFSVERPDGSNFTLKIRSTKLEDSAMYFCASSADSLNQPQHFGDGTRLSIL.

The table lists this clonotype with a few counts. The rearrangement uses TRBV7-2 and TRBJ2-1; no firm D call. The length of the CDR3 is 15 residues. Germline V gene data show CDR1 as SGHTA and CDR2 as FQGNSA. V lost 7 bases and J 6 bases, leaving 19 bases between the germline ends. The CDR3 DNA reads as TGTGCCAGCATCGAAGTCAGCAAGAGTTTCAATGAGCAGTTCTTC. Translation gives CASIEVSKSFNEQFF.

This clonotype was seen a handful of times. In nucleotides, the CDR3 is TGTGCCAGCACCCCGGACAGCTACAATGAGCAGTTCTTC. Its translation: CASTPDSYNEQFF. The chain employs TRBV6-2 or TRBV6-3 and TRBJ2-1, with D maybe TRBD1 (6 bases). Trimming cost V 7 bases and J 3 bases, with 10 bases left between them. CDR3 length equals 13 residues. Per the germline V gene, CDR1 is MNHEY and CDR2 is SVGEGT.

The sample holds many counts of this clonotype. The chain links TRBV28 to TRBJ2-3, with D possibly being TRBD2 (6 bases). V was shortened by 6 bases and J by 1 base, with 14 bases between the two germline ends. The CDR3 totals 15 residues. Germline loops: CDR1 MDHEN, CDR2 SYDVKM. The CDR3 nucleotides are TGTGCCAGCAGGACCGGGAGTAGGGGCACAGATACGCAGTATTTT. The encoded protein is CASRTGSRGTDTQYF.

The CDR3: CASRSRPQASYNEQFF. The CDR3 DNA reads as TGCGCCAGCCGCTCCCGGCCCCAGGCCTCCTACAATGAGCAGTTCTTC. The chain employs TRBV5-1 and TRBJ2-1; D call uncertain. The length of the CDR3 is 16 residues. V lost 7 bases and J lost 0, with 17 bases in between. Looked up from germline, CDR1 is SGHRS and CDR2 is YFSETQ.

This clonotype showed up many times. V and J are TRBV13 and TRBJ1-1; a weak D match, TRBD1 (6 bases). Germline assignment: CDR1 PRHDT and CDR2 FYEKMQ (reference sequence). The ends were cut back, 1 base at V and 6 bases at J, with 6 bases in the middle. The length of the CDR3 is 12 residues. CDR3 DNA sequence: TGTGCCAGCAGCTTAGACAGGGCTGAAGCTTTCTTT. As protein: CASSLDRAEAFF.

The table lists this clonotype with a count of one. Possible read error: a much larger clone is one base away. The genes are TRBV18 and TRBJ2-5; D not certain. Trimming took 4 bases from V and 5 from J, leaving 14 bases between them. Germline V gene data show CDR1 as KGHSH and CDR2 as LQKENI. This CDR3 region has 14 residues. This chain's CDR3 is CASSRAYSKETQYF. The CDR3 nucleotides are TGTGCCAGCTCACGCGCGTACAGCAAGGAGACCCAGTACTTC.